This T cell receptor (beta chain) was sequenced in a study of cytomegalovirus exposure and HLA in healthy donors. 60 Vbeta and 13 Jbeta primers were used in PCR. TCRdb's copy holds only in-frame clones and misses some; the assay was immunoSEQ multiplex PCR. The table lists 170,000 or so clones, roughly 82% of them singletons. Study findings and constraints: Across all donors, roughly uniform sequencing depth was an assumption of the presence/absence analyses. Most TCRs appeared rarely, but some public TCRs recurred in many donors. One cluster of highly shared sequence variants probably arose as a sequencing artifact. TCR beta V- and J-gene trimming, according to a later analysis, was linked to a missense DCLRE1C variant.

This CDR3 contains 15 residues. CDR1 is GTSNPN and CDR2 is SVGIG in the germline V gene (reference sequence). Unmatched junction bases numbered 14, after V lost 8 bases and J lost 3 bases. On this clone itself: Its antigen is not identified.

This chain links TRBV30 with TRBJ2-3; TRBD2 agrees at 7 bases. The source of this sequence is a woman between 50 and 59 years old in good health and CMV-seronegative. Sequences were obtained from PBMCs. The CDR3 loop reads CAGNLLGGWTDTQYF. CDR3 sequence (DNA): TGTGCCGGAAACCTACTGGGGGGGTGGACAGATACGCAGTATTTT.